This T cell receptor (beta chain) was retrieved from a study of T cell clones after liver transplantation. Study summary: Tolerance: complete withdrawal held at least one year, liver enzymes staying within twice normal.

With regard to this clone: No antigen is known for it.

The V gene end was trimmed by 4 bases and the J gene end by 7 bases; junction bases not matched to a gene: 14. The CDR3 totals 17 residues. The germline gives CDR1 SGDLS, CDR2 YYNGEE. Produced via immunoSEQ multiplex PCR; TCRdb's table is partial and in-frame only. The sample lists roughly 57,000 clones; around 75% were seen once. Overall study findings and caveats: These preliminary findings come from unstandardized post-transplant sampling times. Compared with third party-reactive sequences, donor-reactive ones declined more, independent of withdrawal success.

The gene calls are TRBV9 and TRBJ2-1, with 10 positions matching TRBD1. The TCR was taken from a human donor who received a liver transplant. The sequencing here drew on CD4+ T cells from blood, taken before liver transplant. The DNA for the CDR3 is TGTGCCAGCAGCCTCGGGGGCGGGACAGGGGAACTAAATGAGCAGTTCTTC. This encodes CASSLGGGTGELNEQFF.